This record concerns one T cell receptor (beta chain) sequence. Its antigen is still unknown. As it was prepared, the TCRbeta library received unique molecular identifiers. TCRdb ran MiXCR on the PCR reads and lists one entry per CDR3 protein. The sample has about 400,000 distinct CDR3 sequences; around 16% are singletons. These data come from a study of T-cell reconstitution after alpha-beta-depleted transplantation in children. The V gene lost 6 bases and the J gene lost 0 bases, with 12 bases spanning the gap. This CDR3 has 15 residues. Germline V gene sequence: CDR1 SNHLY, CDR2 FYNNEI. Broader study findings: Expanded graft clones, several hundred of them, were reportedly the source of alpha-beta T cells about two months after transplant.

The chain couples TRBV2 to TRBJ1-3, with TRBD1 as a possible D gene (6 bases). This clonotype originated in a boy under three years old who had a stem cell transplant for Wiskott-Aldrich syndrome, so the T cells may come from the graft donor. Source: PBMCs, mostly from graft donor cells, taken 360 days after TCRalphabeta/CD19-depleted stem cell transplant. CDR3 in DNA: TGTGCCAGCAGCTACGACAGGCCCTCTGGAAACACCATATATTTT. Its protein is CASSYDRPSGNTIYF.